This TCR beta chain is from a study of blood T cell repertoires in COVID-19. Sequencing was performed with immunoSEQ multiplex PCR; in TCRdb, only in-frame clones are kept and a portion is missing. The repertoire holds approximately 46,000 clones, with approximately 89% as singletons. The V gene lost 6 bases and the J gene lost 4 bases, with 13 bases spanning the gap. The CDR3 sequence is 14 residues long. CDR1 is MRHNA, CDR2 SNTAGT, per germline. The receptor comes from a man in his 60s with active or convalescent COVID-19. V is TRBV6-4 and J is TRBJ2-1; D perhaps matches TRBD1 (6 bases). The sample was peripheral blood. CDR3 in DNA: TGTGCCAGCAGCCTACTAGGGGGATACAATGAGCAGTTCTTC. Its protein is CASSLLGGYNEQFF.